This record concerns one TCR beta chain sequence. Libraries were prepared by immunoSEQ multiplex PCR; TCRdb keeps only in-frame clonotypes and omits some of them. The table lists about 100,000 clones, approximately 92% of them singletons. These data belong to a study of T cell changes during pregnancy in multiple sclerosis. V gave up 5 bases and J gave up 3 bases, with 13 bases separating them. The CDR3 is 14 residues long. The germline V gene has CDR1 SNHLY and CDR2 FYNNEI. The receptor was isolated from a female donor with multiple sclerosis, enrolled in a pregnancy study. The chain uses TRBV2 and TRBJ1-1, with D possibly TRBD1 on 5 matching bases. The specimen was peripheral blood, collected in the second trimester of pregnancy. The CDR3 protein is CASSQQGGDTEAFF. The CDR3 coding sequence is TGTGCCAGCAGTCAGCAGGGAGGCGACACTGAAGCTTTCTTT.